This TCR beta chain derives from a study of CD4 T cells in relation to SARS-CoV-2 and coronaviruses. In this sample, this clone turned up a few times. The antigen is undetermined. Study outcomes and limitations: Memory recall responses, not primary responses primed in culture, are what the assay detects. Crossreactive clones expanded significantly less to SARS-CoV-2 than monoreactive clones.

Assay used: immunoSEQ multiplex PCR; TCRdb lists only in-frame clones, some missing. The sample consists of 38,000 or so clones, roughly 82% of them appearing once. Germline CDR1 and CDR2: SEHNR and FQNEAQ (reference sequence). CDR3 length: 15 amino acids. The V and J ends lost 1 base and 3 bases respectively, with 12 bases between them. Naive or memory CD4+ cells were cultured 1:1 with T cell-depleted PBMCs plus CEF. This rearrangement joins TRBV7-9 to TRBJ1-1, with a possible D match to TRBD1 (6 bases). The TCR sequence derives from an adult with COVID-19. The sample was memory CD4+ T cells from PBMCs, cultured in vitro. In nucleotides, the CDR3 is TGTGCCAGCAGCTTAGTTGGGAGACAGGACACTGAAGCTTTCTTT. Translating gives CASSLVGRQDTEAFF. Filled out from reference TRBV7-9 and TRBJ1-1, the complete variable domain reads DTGVSQNPRHKITKRGQNVTFRCDPISEHNRLYWYRQTLGQGPEFLTYFQNEAQLEKSRLLSDRFSAERPKGSFSTLEIQRTEQGDSAMYLCASSLVGRQDTEAFFGQGTRLTVV.